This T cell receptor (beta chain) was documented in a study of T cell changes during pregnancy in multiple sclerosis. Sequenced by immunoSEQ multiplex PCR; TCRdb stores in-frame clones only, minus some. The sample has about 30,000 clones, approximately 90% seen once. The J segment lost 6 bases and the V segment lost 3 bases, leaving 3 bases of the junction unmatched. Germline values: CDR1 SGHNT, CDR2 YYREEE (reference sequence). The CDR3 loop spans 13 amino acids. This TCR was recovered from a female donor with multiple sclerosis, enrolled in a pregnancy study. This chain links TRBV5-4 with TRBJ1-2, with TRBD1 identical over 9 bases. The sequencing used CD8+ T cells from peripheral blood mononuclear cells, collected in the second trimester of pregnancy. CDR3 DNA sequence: TGTGCCAGCAGCTGGACAGGGGAGCATGGCTACACCTTC. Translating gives CASSWTGEHGYTF.